The 14 T cell receptor beta chains given below trace back to one sample, sequenced in a study of blood T cell repertoires in COVID-19. Repertoires were generated with immunoSEQ multiplex PCR, while TCRdb's copy carries only in-frame clones and drops some. The data contain about 200,000 clones, 65% to 85% of them singletons. The sequencing sample was made of PBMCs or T cells enriched from blood (not recorded which). These receptors all come from a woman aged 35 to 49 with acute COVID-19.

CDR3 in amino acids: CASSPTVLHNSPLHF. CDR3 DNA sequence: TGTGCCAGCAGCCCCACAGTTCTACATAATTCACCCCTCCACTTT. J is TRBJ1-6 and V is TRBV3-1 (or the pseudogene TRBV3-2); no clear D. Germline V gene lookup returns CDR1 LGHDT and CDR2 YNNKEL (reference sequence). The germline V and J ends were trimmed by 4 bases and 5 bases, with 12 bases remaining between them. This CDR3 contains 15 residues.

This clone was picked up a small number of times. V and J are TRBV5-1 and TRBJ2-1; D is perhaps TRBD2 (5 bases). The V gene lost 0 bases and the J gene lost 2 bases, with 18 bases spanning the gap. CDR3 size: 18 residues. Germline V gene lookup returns CDR1 SGHRS and CDR2 YFSETQ. In DNA, the CDR3 is TGCGCCAGCAGCTTGGGCTCAGGCGGGCGCCTCACCTACAATGAGCAGTTCTTC. It is translated as CASSLGSGGRLTYNEQFF.

This chain uses TRBV9 with TRBJ2-7; the match to TRBD1 covers 7 bases. The CDR3 has 14 amino acids. The junction had 3 bases not matched to a gene; V was cut back by 0 bases and J by 3 bases. The germline CDR1 and CDR2 sequences are SGDLS and YYNGEE. In DNA, the CDR3 is TGTGCCAGCAGCGTAGGGGACAGACACTACGAGCAGTACTTC. This sequence encodes CASSVGDRHYEQYF.

This clone was detected only a few times. The chain is built from TRBV28 and TRBJ1-3, with D perhaps matching TRBD1 (6 bases). V dropped 5 bases and J dropped 0 bases, with 8 bases sitting between them. The CDR3 covers 14 residues. Germline V lookup: CDR1 MDHEN, CDR2 SYDVKM. The CDR3 spells CASSPQGSGNTIYF. Here the CDR3 DNA reads TGTGCCAGCAGTCCACAGGGCTCTGGAAACACCATATATTTT.

This chain connects TRBV7-3 to TRBJ2-1, with a weak D call TRBD2 (7 bases). The CDR3 runs to 14 residues. CDR1 and CDR2 from the germline V gene are SGHTA and FQGTGA. Between the trimmed V and J ends, which lost 2 bases and 6 bases, there was a span of 11 bases. CDR3 loop: CASSLGGGLNEQFF. Written as DNA, the CDR3 is TGTGCCAGCAGCTTAGGCGGGGGCCTCAATGAGCAGTTCTTC.

The rearrangement uses TRBV10-1 and TRBJ2-3, with 7 bases that match TRBD2. Germline V gene data show CDR1 as WNHNN and CDR2 as SYGVQD (reference sequence). This CDR3 has 14 residues. Germline trimming cut 9 bases from V and 3 bases from J; bases unmatched to any gene: 9. The CDR3 is CASGQSGATDTQYF. The CDR3 DNA sequence: TGCGCCAGTGGCCAAAGCGGGGCGACAGATACGCAGTATTTT.

CDR3 residues: CAWGTGGDDYGYTF. As DNA, the CDR3 is TGTGCCTGGGGGACAGGGGGTGATGACTATGGCTACACCTTC. This chain uses TRBV30 with TRBJ1-2, with TRBD1 identical over 11 bases. This CDR3 is built from 14 residues. The J segment lost 3 bases and the V segment lost 5 bases, leaving 5 bases of the junction unmatched. CDR1 and CDR2 from the germline V gene are GTSNPN and SVGIG (reference sequence).

Turning to this clone: One junction end does not reproduce the germline sequence, and a read error may be involved. The chain recombines TRBV7-7 with TRBJ2-5; possible D gene TRBD2, 5 bases. CDR1 is SSHAT and CDR2 is FNYEAQ in the germline V gene (reference sequence). This CDR3 contains 14 residues. This CDR3 is CASSPVAYGETQYF. The CDR3 nucleotides read TGTGCTAGCAGCCCCGTAGCGTATGGGGAGACCCAGTACTTC.

The chain employs TRBV29-1 and TRBJ2-3; unclear D gene. Germline lookup yields CDR1 SQVTM and CDR2 ANQGSEA. There are 12 residues in the CDR3. The V end was cut by 4 bases, the J end by 2 bases, with 7 bases between. Here the CDR3 reads CSVGQITDTQYF. The CDR3 DNA reads TGCAGCGTTGGGCAGATCACAGATACGCAGTATTTT.

The genes are TRBV5-1 and TRBJ1-4; 7 nucleotides match TRBD1. Looked up from germline, CDR1 is SGHRS and CDR2 is YFSETQ. The V segment lost 4 bases and the J segment 6 bases; nucleotides outside the gene matches: 6. CDR3 length equals 14 residues. The CDR3 protein is CASSRKGTDEKLFF. The CDR3 DNA reads as TGCGCCAGCAGCCGCAAAGGGACAGATGAAAAACTGTTTTTT.

A note on this clone: In the same sample, other DNA sequences code for this CDR3. The chain carries TRBV7-3 and TRBJ1-6, with unresolved D. The V gene's germline CDR1 is SGHTA and CDR2 FQGTGA. This CDR3 comprises 12 residues. V lost 3 bases and J 8 bases, leaving 5 bases between the germline ends. CDR3 DNA: TGTGCCAGCAGCTTGGGCGATTCACCCCTCCACTTT. Translating gives CASSLGDSPLHF.

The chain carries TRBV30 and TRBJ2-3; TRBD2 aligns across 12 bases. V was clipped by 5 bases and J by 4 bases; unmatched bases: 7. The CDR3 loop spans 15 amino acids. Per germline, CDR1 GTSNPN and CDR2 SVGIG (reference sequence). The CDR3 loop is CAWDSSGRGADTQYF. Written as DNA, the CDR3 is TGTGCCTGGGACTCTAGCGGGAGGGGGGCAGATACGCAGTATTTT. The full variable domain, in which reference TRBV30 and TRBJ2-3 provide the parts outside the CDR3, is SQTIHQWPATLVQPVGSPLSLECTVEGTSNPNLYWYRQAAGRGLQLLFYSVGIGQISSEVPQNLSASRPQDRQFILSSKKLLLSDSGFYLCAWDSSGRGADTQYFGPGTRLTVL.

V gene TRBV10-3 combines with J gene TRBJ1-2; maybe TRBD1 (6 bases). The CDR3 has 15 residues. Germline V gives CDR1 ENHRY, CDR2 SYGVKD. V was cut by 3 bases and J by 13 bases, with 24 bases left in between. CDR3 nucleotide sequence: TGTGCCATCAGTGATATCCGGGACACAGCCATACCTCCCACCTTC. This codes for CAISDIRDTAIPPTF.

The J gene is TRBJ2-1, the V gene TRBV30, with 9 bases that match TRBD2. The CDR3 extends over 13 amino acids. CDR1 and CDR2 (germline): GTSNPN, SVGIG (reference sequence). V lost 2 bases and J lost 6; bases outside the gene matches: 2. DNA for the CDR3: TGTGCCTGGAGTATACTAGCGGGCAATGAGCAGTTCTTC. Its translation is CAWSILAGNEQFF.